This entry features one T cell receptor (beta chain) sequence. The data stem from a study of blood T cell repertoires in COVID-19. Across the whole study: Samples of COVID-19 (acute and convalescent) were obtained from the United States, Italy and Spain. T cells, B-cell-depleted T cells, or PBMCs provided the cDNA or gDNA that served as material.

CDR1 is MNHEY and CDR2 is SVGAGI in the germline V gene. The trim removed 6 bases at V and 6 bases at J, leaving 12 bases unmatched. The CDR3 is made up of 15 amino acids. Per the authors' pipeline: How many nucleated cells were present was estimated from reference gene primer amplification. Generated by immunoSEQ multiplex PCR, the TCRdb table keeps only in-frame clones and is missing some. V and J calls and clone size are given by that table; D and trimming were obtained from the DNA. The sample includes about 64,000 clones, approximately 91% of them seen just once. The sequence came from a human donor in a cohort sampled during active COVID-19. This sequence joins TRBV6-5 and TRBJ2-3, with 7 bases that match TRBD1. Sequencing was done on a sample of peripheral blood. In DNA, the CDR3 is TGTGCCAGCAGCCCCAGACAGGGAGAATTGGATACGCAGTATTTT. It specifies CASSPRQGELDTQYF.